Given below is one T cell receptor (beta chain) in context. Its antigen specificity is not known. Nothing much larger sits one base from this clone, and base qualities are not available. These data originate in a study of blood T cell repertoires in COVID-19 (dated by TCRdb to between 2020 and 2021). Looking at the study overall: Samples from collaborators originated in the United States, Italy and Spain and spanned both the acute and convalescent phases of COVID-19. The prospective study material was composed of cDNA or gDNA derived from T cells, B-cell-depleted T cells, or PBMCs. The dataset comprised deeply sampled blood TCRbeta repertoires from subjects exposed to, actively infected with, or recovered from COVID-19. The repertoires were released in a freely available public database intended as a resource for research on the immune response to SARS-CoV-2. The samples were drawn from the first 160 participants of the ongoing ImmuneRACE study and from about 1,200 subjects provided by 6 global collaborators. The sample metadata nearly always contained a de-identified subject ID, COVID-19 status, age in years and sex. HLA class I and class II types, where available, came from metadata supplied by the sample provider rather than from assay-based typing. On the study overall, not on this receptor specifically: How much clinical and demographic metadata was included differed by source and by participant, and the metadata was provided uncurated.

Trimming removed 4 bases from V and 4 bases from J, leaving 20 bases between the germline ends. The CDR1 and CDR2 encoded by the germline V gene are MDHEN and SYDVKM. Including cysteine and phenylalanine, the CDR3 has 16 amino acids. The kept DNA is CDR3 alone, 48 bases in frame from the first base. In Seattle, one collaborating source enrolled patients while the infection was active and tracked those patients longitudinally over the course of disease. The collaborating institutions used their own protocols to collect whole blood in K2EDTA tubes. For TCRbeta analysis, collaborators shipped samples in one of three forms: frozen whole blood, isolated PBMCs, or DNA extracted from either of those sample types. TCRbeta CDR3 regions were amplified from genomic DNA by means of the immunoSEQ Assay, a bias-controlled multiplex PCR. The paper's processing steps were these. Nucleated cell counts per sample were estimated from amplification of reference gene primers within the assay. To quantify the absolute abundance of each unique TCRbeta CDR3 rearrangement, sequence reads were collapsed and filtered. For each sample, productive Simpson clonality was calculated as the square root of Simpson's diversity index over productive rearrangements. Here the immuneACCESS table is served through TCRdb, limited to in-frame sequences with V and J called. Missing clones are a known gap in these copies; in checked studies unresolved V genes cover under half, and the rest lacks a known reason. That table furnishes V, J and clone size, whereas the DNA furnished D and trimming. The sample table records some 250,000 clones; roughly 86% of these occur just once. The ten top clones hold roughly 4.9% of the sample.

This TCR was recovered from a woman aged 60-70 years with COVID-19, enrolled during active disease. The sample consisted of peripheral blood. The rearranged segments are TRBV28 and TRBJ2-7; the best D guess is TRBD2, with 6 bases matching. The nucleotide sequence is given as TGTGCCAGCAGTTCCCTTAATCGGGGAGGACCTTACGAGCAGTACTTC. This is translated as CASSSLNRGGPYEQYF.